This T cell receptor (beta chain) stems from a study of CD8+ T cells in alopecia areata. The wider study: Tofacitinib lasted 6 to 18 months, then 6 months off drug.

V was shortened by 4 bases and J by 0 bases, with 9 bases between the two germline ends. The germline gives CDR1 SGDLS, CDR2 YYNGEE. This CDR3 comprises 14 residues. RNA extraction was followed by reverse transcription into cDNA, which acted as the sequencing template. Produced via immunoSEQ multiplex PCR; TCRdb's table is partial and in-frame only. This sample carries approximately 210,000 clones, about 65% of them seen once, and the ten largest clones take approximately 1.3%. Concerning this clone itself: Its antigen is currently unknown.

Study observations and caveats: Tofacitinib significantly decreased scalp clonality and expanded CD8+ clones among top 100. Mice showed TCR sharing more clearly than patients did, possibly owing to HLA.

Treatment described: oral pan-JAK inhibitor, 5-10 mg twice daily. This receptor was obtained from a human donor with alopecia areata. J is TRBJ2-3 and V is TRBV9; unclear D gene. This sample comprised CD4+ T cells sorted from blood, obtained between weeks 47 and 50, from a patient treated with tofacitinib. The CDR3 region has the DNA TGTGCCAGCAGCCTTAAAACTAGCACAGATACGCAGTATTTT. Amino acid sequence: CASSLKTSTDTQYF. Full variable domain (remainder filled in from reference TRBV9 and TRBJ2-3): DSGVTQTPKHLITATGQRVTLRCSPRSGDLSVYWYQQSLDQGLQFLIQYYNGEERAKGNILERFSAQQFPDLHSELNLSSLELGDSALYFCASSLKTSTDTQYFGPGTRLTVL.